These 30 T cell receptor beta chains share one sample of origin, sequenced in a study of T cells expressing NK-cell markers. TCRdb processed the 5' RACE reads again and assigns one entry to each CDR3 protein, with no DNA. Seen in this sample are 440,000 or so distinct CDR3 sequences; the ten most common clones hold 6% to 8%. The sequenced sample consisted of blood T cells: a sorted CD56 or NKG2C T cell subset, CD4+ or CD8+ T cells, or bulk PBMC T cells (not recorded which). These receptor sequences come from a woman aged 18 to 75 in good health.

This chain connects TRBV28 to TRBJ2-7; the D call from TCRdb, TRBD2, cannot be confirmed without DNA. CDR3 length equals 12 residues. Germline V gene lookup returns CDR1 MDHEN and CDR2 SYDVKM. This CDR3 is CASSTSPYEQYF.

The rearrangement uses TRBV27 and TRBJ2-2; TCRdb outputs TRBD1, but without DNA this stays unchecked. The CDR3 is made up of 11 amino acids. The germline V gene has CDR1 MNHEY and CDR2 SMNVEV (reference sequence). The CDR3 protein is CATGQTGELFF.

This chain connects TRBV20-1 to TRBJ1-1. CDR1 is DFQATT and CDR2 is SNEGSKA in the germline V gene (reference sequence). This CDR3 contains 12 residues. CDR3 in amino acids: CSARGDSSGAFF.

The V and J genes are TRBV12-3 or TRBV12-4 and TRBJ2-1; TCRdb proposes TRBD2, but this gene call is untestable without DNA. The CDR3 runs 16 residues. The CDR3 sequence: CASSLEWLGPHNEQFF.

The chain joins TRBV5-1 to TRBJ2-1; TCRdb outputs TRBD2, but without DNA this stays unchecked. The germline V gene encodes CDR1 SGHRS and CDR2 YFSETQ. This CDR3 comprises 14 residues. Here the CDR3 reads CASSLLAGEVEQFF.

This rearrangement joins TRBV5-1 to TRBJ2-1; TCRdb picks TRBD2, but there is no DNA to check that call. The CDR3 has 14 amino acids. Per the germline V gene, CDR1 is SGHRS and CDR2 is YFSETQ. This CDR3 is CASSLVRGPGEQFF.

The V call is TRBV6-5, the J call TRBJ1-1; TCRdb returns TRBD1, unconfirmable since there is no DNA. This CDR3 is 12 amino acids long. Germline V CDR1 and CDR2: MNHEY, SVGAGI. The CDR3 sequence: CASNDRDTEAFF.

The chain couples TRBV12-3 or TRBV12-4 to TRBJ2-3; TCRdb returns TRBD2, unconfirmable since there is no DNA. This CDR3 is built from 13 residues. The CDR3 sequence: CASSSPPIAGEYF.

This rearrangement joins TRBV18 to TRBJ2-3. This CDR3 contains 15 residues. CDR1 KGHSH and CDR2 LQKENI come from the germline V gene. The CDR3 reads CASSPKETYTDTQYF.

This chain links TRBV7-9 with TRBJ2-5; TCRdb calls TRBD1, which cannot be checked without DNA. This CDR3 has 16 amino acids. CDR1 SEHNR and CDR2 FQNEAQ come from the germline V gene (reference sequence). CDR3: CASSLAAGTGEETQYF.

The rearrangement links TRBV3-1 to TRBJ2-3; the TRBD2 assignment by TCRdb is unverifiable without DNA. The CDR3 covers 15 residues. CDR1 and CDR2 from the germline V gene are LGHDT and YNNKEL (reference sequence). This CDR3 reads CASSQDVREADTQYF.

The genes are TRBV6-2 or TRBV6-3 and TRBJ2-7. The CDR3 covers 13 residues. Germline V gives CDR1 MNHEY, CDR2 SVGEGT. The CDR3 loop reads CASLADPNYEQYF.

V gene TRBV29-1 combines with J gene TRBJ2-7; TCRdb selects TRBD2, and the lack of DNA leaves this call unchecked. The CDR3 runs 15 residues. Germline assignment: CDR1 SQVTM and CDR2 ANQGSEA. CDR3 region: CSVEGPGLAGNEQYF.

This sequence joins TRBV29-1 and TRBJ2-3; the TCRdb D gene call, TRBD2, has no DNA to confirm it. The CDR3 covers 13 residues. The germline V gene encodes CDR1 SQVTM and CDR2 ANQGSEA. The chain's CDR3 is CSVVERNTDTQYF.

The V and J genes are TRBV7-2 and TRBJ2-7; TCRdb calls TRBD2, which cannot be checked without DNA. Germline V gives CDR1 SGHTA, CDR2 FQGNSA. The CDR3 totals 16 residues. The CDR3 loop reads CASSLGSRGSPYEQYF.

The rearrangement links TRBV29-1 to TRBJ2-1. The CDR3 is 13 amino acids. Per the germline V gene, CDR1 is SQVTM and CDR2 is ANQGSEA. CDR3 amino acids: CSARLDPYNEQFF.

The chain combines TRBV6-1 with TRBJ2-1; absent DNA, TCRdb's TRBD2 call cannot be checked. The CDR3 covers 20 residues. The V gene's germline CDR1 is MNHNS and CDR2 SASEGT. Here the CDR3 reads CASSGLTEGSPRAPYNEQFF.

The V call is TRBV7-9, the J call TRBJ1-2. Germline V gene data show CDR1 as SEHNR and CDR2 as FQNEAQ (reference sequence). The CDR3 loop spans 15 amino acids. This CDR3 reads CASSFSQGGGYGYTF.

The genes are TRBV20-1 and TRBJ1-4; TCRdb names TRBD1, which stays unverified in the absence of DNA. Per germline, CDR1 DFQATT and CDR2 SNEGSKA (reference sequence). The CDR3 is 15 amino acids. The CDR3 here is CSARPSGTQLEKLFF.

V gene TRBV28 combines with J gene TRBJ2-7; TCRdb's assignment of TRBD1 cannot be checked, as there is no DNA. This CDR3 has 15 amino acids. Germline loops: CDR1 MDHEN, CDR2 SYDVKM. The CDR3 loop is CASSLETGGNYEQYF. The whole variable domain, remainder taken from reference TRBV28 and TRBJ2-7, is DVKVTQSSRYLVKRTGEKVFLECVQDMDHENMFWYRQDPGLGLRLIYFSYDVKMKEKGDIPEGYSVSREKKERFSLILESASTNQTSMYLCASSLETGGNYEQYFGPGTRLTVT.

The CDR3: CASSYPARVYTGELFF. The V gene is TRBV6-2 or TRBV6-3, the J gene TRBJ2-2; TCRdb names TRBD1, which stays unverified in the absence of DNA. CDR3 length: 16 residues. Germline lookup yields CDR1 MNHEY and CDR2 SVGEGT.

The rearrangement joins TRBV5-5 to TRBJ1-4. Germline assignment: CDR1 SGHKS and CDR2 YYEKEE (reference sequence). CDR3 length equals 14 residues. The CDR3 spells CASSSSSSLEKLFF. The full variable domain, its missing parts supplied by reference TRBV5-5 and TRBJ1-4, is DAGVTQSPTHLIKTRGQQVTLRCSPISGHKSVSWYQQVLGQGPQFIFQYYEKEERGRGNFPDRFSARQFPNYSSELNVNALLLGDSALYLCASSSSSSLEKLFFGSGTQLSVL.

CDR3 amino acids: CASSQATLGHEQYF. The chain combines TRBV18 with TRBJ2-7; TCRdb's assignment of TRBD2 cannot be checked, as there is no DNA. The CDR3 contains 14 residues. Germline lookup yields CDR1 KGHSH and CDR2 LQKENI.

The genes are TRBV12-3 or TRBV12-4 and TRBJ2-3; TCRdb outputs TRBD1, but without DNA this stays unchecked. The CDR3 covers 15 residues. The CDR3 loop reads CASSPDRGSTDTQYF.

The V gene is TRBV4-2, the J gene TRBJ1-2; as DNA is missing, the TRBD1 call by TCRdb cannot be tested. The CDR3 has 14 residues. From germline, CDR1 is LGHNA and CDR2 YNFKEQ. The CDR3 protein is CASSQEGQVYGYTF.

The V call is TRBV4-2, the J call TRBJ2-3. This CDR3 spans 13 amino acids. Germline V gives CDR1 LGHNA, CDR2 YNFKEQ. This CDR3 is CASSQAMACAQYF.

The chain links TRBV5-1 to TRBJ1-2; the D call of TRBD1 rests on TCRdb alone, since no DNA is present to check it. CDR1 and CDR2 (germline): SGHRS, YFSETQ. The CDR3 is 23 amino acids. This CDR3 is CASSLVPEQGAFSPMNANYGYTF.

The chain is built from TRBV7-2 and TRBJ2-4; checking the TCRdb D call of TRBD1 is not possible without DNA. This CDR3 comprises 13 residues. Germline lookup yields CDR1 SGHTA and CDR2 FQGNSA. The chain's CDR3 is CASSLSGINIQYF. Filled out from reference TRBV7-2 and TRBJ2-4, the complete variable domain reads GAGVSQSPSNKVTEKGKDVELRCDPISGHTALYWYRQSLGQGLEFLIYFQGNSAPDKSGLPSDRFSAERTGGSVSTLTIQRTQQEDSAVYLCASSLSGINIQYFGAGTRLSVL.

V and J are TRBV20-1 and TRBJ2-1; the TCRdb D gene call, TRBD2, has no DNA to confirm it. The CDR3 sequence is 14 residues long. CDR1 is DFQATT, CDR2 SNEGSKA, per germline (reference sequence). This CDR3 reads CSARAPLGGDEQFF.

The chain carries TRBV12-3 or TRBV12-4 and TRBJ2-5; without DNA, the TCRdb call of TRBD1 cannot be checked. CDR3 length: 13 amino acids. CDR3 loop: CASSFVGGQAQYF.